Presented here are 32 T cell receptor beta chains from one specimen sequenced in a study of T cell clones after liver transplantation. Sequencing was performed with immunoSEQ multiplex PCR; in TCRdb, only in-frame clones are kept and a portion is missing. The table has around 97,000 clones, about 80% seen once. The sample was CD4+ T cells from blood, taken approximately 43 months after liver transplant. These receptors were collected from a human patient who received a liver transplant. The graft donor may account for some of the T cells.

The rearrangement joins TRBV15 to TRBJ2-3, with 9 positions matching TRBD2. V shed 0 bases and J 5 bases; nucleotides not matched to a gene: 12. The CDR3 is 18 amino acids. Germline CDR1 is LNHNV and CDR2 is YYDKDF (reference sequence). CDR3 sequence reads: CATSRDTLSGGRRDTQYF. The CDR3 bases are TGTGCCACCAGCAGAGATACTTTAAGCGGGGGGAGGCGAGATACGCAGTATTTT. Based on the CDR3 plus reference TRBV15 and TRBJ2-3, the full variable domain is DAMVIQNPRYQVTQFGKPVTLSCSQTLNHNVMYWYQQKSSQAPKLLFHYYDKDFNNEADTPDNFQSRRPNTSFCFLDIRSPGLGDTAMYLCATSRDTLSGGRRDTQYFGPGTRLTVL.

This clone was picked up one time. The chain has TRBV5-1 and TRBJ2-7; D possibly uses TRBD1 or TRBD2 (5 bases each). The CDR3 has 14 amino acids. Per the germline V gene, CDR1 is SGHRS and CDR2 is YFSETQ. Trimming pared 0 bases from V and 0 bases from J, leaving 7 bases between. The CDR3 loop reads CASSLVGGSYEQYF. DNA of the CDR3: TGCGCCAGCAGCTTGGTTGGGGGCTCCTACGAGCAGTACTTC.

The chain joins TRBV19 to TRBJ1-1, with a possible D match to TRBD1 (6 bases). The CDR3 has 15 residues. The V gene lost 6 bases and the J gene lost 0 bases, with 14 bases spanning the gap. From germline, CDR1 is LNHDA and CDR2 SQIVND (reference sequence). CDR3 protein: CASRKDSTMNTEAFF. In DNA form, the CDR3 reads TGTGCCAGTAGGAAGGACAGCACCATGAACACTGAAGCTTTCTTT.

This clone was seen more than once but under ten times. This chain joins TRBV10-3 and TRBJ2-3; 8 bases align to TRBD2. With 8 bases clipped from V and 3 bases from J, the junction kept 1 base outside the gene matches. The CDR3 length is 12 residues. Looked up from germline, CDR1 is ENHRY and CDR2 is SYGVKD. Written as DNA, the CDR3 is TGTGCCATCGCGGGGGGAACAGATACGCAGTATTTT. This translates into CAIAGGTDTQYF.

J is TRBJ1-1 and V is TRBV27, with 7 nucleotides matching TRBD1. The V and J ends lost 0 bases and 5 bases, in that order; junction bases with no gene match: 9. CDR3 length: 16 amino acids. Per germline, CDR1 MNHEY and CDR2 SMNVEV (reference sequence). The CDR3 spells CASSLSGTGVGTEAFF. The CDR3 nucleotides read TGTGCCAGCAGTTTATCGGGTACAGGGGTGGGAACTGAAGCTTTCTTT.

The chain combines TRBV4-2 with TRBJ2-7; 9 nucleotides align to TRBD2. V dropped 0 bases and J dropped 4; count of bases not matched to a gene: 4. The CDR3 has 15 amino acids. Germline values: CDR1 LGHNA, CDR2 YNFKEQ. The DNA of the CDR3 is TGTGCCAGCAGCCAAGATGTAGCGGGAGCATACGAGCAGTACTTC. Amino acids: CASSQDVAGAYEQYF.

The genes are TRBV18 and TRBJ2-2; the D gene is possibly TRBD2 (6 bases). With 1 base removed from V and 4 bases from J, the gap between germline ends came to 16 bases. The CDR3 extends over 17 amino acids. Germline assignment: CDR1 KGHSH and CDR2 LQKENI. The DNA of the CDR3 is TGTGCCAGCTCACCACGGGAGGAGCTTGGGGTCACCGGGGAGCTGTTTTTT. Protein product: CASSPREELGVTGELFF. The full variable domain, with the rest looked up from reference TRBV18 and TRBJ2-2, is NAGVMQNPRHLVRRRGQEARLRCSPMKGHSHVYWYRQLPEEGLKFMVYLQKENIIDESGMPKERFSAEFPKEGPSILRIQQVVRGDSAAYFCASSPREELGVTGELFFGEGSRLTVL.

This chain connects TRBV7-8 to TRBJ1-2; no clear D. CDR3 length equals 13 residues. V dropped 9 bases and J dropped 5 bases, with 16 bases sitting between them. Germline V CDR1 and CDR2: SGHVS, FQNEAQ. The CDR3 protein is CASTPEAVYGYTF. As DNA, the CDR3 is TGTGCCAGTACCCCAGAAGCTGTTTATGGCTACACCTTC.

The chain's CDR3 is CASSQGTSGNEQFF. The CDR3 DNA reads as TGTGCCAGCAGCCAGGGGACTAGTGGTAATGAGCAGTTCTTC. V usage is TRBV11-2 and J usage is TRBJ2-1, with 8 bases that match TRBD2. Germline lookup yields CDR1 SGHAT and CDR2 FQNNGV. The junction had 7 bases not matched to a gene; V was cut back by 5 bases and J by 7 bases. The CDR3 loop spans 14 amino acids.

The gene calls are TRBV15 and TRBJ1-6; D is perhaps TRBD1 (5 bases). Germline V gene sequence: CDR1 LNHNV, CDR2 YYDKDF (reference sequence). Deletions cut 2 bases from V and 8 bases from J, with 25 bases between. The CDR3 loop spans 19 amino acids. For the CDR3, the DNA is TGTGCCACCAGCAGAACACTCCGGACACTCCGAATATCCTATTCACCCCTCCACTTT. Translation gives CATSRTLRTLRISYSPLHF.

The table lists this clone with many counts. The chain uses TRBV27 and TRBJ2-7; no reliable D call. Germline lookup yields CDR1 MNHEY and CDR2 SMNVEV (reference sequence). V dropped 6 bases and J dropped 1 base, with 13 bases sitting between them. The CDR3 covers 14 residues. The DNA for the CDR3 is TGTGCCAGCAGCTTCCGATCCTCTTCCTACGAGCAGTACTTC. It codes for CASSFRSSSYEQYF.

This chain uses TRBV6-5 with TRBJ1-2, with TRBD1 matching over 7 bases. Germline assignment: CDR1 MNHEY and CDR2 SVGAGI. Trimming at V came to 0 bases and at J to 4 bases, leaving 5 bases not matched to a gene. This CDR3 contains 15 residues. The CDR3 loop is CASSYSPTGSYGYTF. Here the CDR3 DNA reads TGTGCCAGCAGTTACTCCCCGACAGGGAGCTATGGCTACACCTTC.

The V call is TRBV11-2, the J call TRBJ1-5, with 9 bases identical to TRBD1. The CDR3 is made up of 14 amino acids. The germline gives CDR1 SGHAT, CDR2 FQNNGV. Trimming cost V 5 bases and J 6 bases; bases outside gene matches: 5. CDR3 loop: CASSRDRDLQPQHF. CDR3 sequence (DNA): TGTGCCAGCAGCCGGGACAGGGATCTTCAGCCCCAGCATTTT.

This clone was detected a few times. The chain carries TRBV5-4 and TRBJ2-1; TRBD2 agrees at 7 bases. V dropped 4 bases and J dropped 4; count of bases not matched to a gene: 5. Per germline, CDR1 SGHNT and CDR2 YYREEE (reference sequence). This CDR3 spans 14 amino acids. The CDR3 DNA follows: TGTGCCAGCAGCCTTAGCGGGCCTTACAATGAGCAGTTCTTC. Translated: CASSLSGPYNEQFF.

The genes are TRBV11-2 and TRBJ2-5; TRBD1 is a possible D gene (5 bases). The CDR3 runs 16 residues. V dropped 1 base and J dropped 1 base, with 13 bases sitting between them. Germline V gives CDR1 SGHAT, CDR2 FQNNGV. The CDR3 bases are TGTGCCAGCAGCTTAGGGGTAGGGGATCGCCAAGAGACCCAGTACTTC. Residues: CASSLGVGDRQETQYF.

The V and J genes are TRBV23-1 and TRBJ2-5, with TRBD1 identical over 8 bases. TRBV23-1 is filed as an ORF, its function uncertain. This CDR3 has 12 residues. The V gene end was trimmed by 10 bases and the J gene end by 5 bases; junction bases not matched to a gene: 6. The CDR3 loop reads CANIRGRETQYF. The CDR3 DNA is TGCGCCAATATCAGGGGGCGGGAGACCCAGTACTTC.

The gene calls are TRBV6-5 and TRBJ1-2; the match to TRBD1 covers 10 bases. Germline values: CDR1 MNHEY, CDR2 SVGAGI. This CDR3 is built from 16 residues. With 1 base clipped from V and 6 bases from J, the junction kept 8 bases outside the gene matches. CDR3 region: CASSYLKPDRGHGYTF. The CDR3 nucleotides are TGTGCCAGCAGTTACTTGAAACCCGACAGGGGGCATGGCTACACCTTC.

The gene calls are TRBV11-2 and TRBJ1-3; no reliable D call. Trimming stripped 4 bases from V and 3 bases from J, with 10 bases between. The germline gives CDR1 SGHAT, CDR2 FQNNGV. This CDR3 region has 14 residues. CDR3 DNA: TGTGCCAGCAGCTCGGTCCTTTTTGGAAACACCATATATTTT. Protein: CASSSVLFGNTIYF.

The chain is built from TRBV28 and TRBJ1-5, with a weak D call TRBD1 (6 bases). The V and J ends lost 5 bases and 5 bases respectively, with 13 bases between them. This CDR3 region has 14 residues. CDR1 is MDHEN, CDR2 SYDVKM, per germline. The CDR3 here is CASSLTRGYQPQHF. The CDR3 DNA sequence: TGTGCCAGCAGTCTTACAAGGGGGTATCAGCCCCAGCATTTT.

The CDR3 coding sequence is TGTGCCAGCTCACGTCTAGCGGGGGGACCACAAGAGACCCAGTACTTC. Amino acids: CASSRLAGGPQETQYF. The genes are TRBV18 and TRBJ2-5; TRBD2 aligns across 11 bases. With 4 bases clipped from V and 2 bases from J, the junction kept 6 bases outside the gene matches. The CDR3 consists of 16 residues. Germline V CDR1 and CDR2: KGHSH, LQKENI.

The rearrangement uses TRBV6-1 and TRBJ1-1; D remains ambiguous. V lost 8 bases, J lost 3 bases, and 7 bases lay in between. CDR3 size: 11 residues. The germline gives CDR1 MNHNS, CDR2 SASEGT. In DNA, the CDR3 is TGTGCCAGCGTCGGACACACTGAAGCTTTCTTT. This codes for CASVGHTEAFF.

The chain has TRBV5-1 and TRBJ2-5; D is ambiguous. Germline CDR1 is SGHRS and CDR2 is YFSETQ. The length of the CDR3 is 11 residues. Trimming removed 5 bases from V and 2 bases from J, with 4 bases in between. The CDR3 region has the DNA TGCGCCAGCAGAGGACAAGAGACCCAGTACTTC. It is translated as CASRGQETQYF.

V usage is TRBV5-1 and J usage is TRBJ2-1; 7 positions match TRBD2. CDR1 is SGHRS, CDR2 YFSETQ, per germline. This CDR3 spans 17 amino acids. V dropped 3 bases and J dropped 1; count of bases not matched to a gene: 10. The chain's CDR3 is CASSWTPREASYNEQFF. The CDR3 DNA follows: TGCGCCAGCAGCTGGACTCCCCGGGAGGCGTCCTACAATGAGCAGTTCTTC.

The rearrangement uses TRBV20-1 and TRBJ2-5, with unresolved D. Germline CDR1 DFQATT, CDR2 SNEGSKA (reference sequence). V was pared by 6 bases and J by 0 bases, with 5 bases between. This CDR3 spans 11 amino acids. The CDR3 DNA follows: TGCAGTGCCCTCGACCAAGAGACCCAGTACTTC. As protein: CSALDQETQYF.

The chain couples TRBV10-2 to TRBJ1-1; 8 positions agree with TRBD1. This CDR3 is built from 14 residues. Germline loops: CDR1 WSHSY, CDR2 SAAADI. V was clipped by 7 bases and J by 7 bases; unmatched bases: 11. CDR3 nucleotide sequence: TGCGCCAGCATCGGGACAGGAGGGGACGTTGAAGCTTTCTTT. Translating it yields CASIGTGGDVEAFF.

This clone has more than one count but fewer than ten. The rearrangement links TRBV28 to TRBJ1-5; D not resolved. Germline V gives CDR1 MDHEN, CDR2 SYDVKM. The CDR3 has 12 amino acids. V shed 7 bases and J shed 3 bases, with 7 bases lying between them. The CDR3 DNA reads as TGTGCCAGCACCTTACTCAATCAGCCCCAGCATTTT. Translated: CASTLLNQPQHF. Using reference TRBV28 and TRBJ1-5 for the parts outside the CDR3, the full variable domain is DVKVTQSSRYLVKRTGEKVFLECVQDMDHENMFWYRQDPGLGLRLIYFSYDVKMKEKGDIPEGYSVSREKKERFSLILESASTNQTSMYLCASTLLNQPQHFGDGTRLSIL.

CDR3 sequence reads: CATPGWPQHF. CDR3 DNA: TGTGCCACCCCTGGTTGGCCCCAGCATTTT. The rearrangement links TRBV27 to TRBJ1-5; unclear D gene. CDR1 and CDR2 (germline): MNHEY, SMNVEV (reference sequence). This CDR3 comprises 10 residues. V lost 10 bases and J lost 9, with 10 bases in between.

V and J are TRBV2 and TRBJ1-5; 8 bases map to TRBD1. Per germline, CDR1 SNHLY and CDR2 FYNNEI. V trimming: 6 bases; J trimming: 1 base; junction bases outside the gene matches: 5. CDR3 length equals 15 residues. CDR3 bases: TGTGCCAGCAGCACGCGACAGGGGAGCAATCAGCCCCAGCATTTT. Translation gives CASSTRQGSNQPQHF. The full variable domain, in which reference TRBV2 and TRBJ1-5 provide the parts outside the CDR3, is EPEVTQTPSHQVTQMGQEVILRCVPISNHLYFYWYRQILGQKVEFLVSFYNNEISEKSEIFDDQFSVERPDGSNFTLKIRSTKLEDSAMYFCASSTRQGSNQPQHFGDGTRLSIL.

The J gene is TRBJ2-7, the V gene TRBV5-1; perhaps TRBD2 as D (7 bases). V lost 1 base to trimming and J lost 3 bases, with 14 bases between them. CDR1 SGHRS and CDR2 YFSETQ come from the germline V gene. CDR3 length: 15 residues. This CDR3 reads CASSLWGGLNYEQYF. The CDR3 DNA reads as TGCGCCAGCAGCTTGTGGGGGGGCCTGAACTACGAGCAGTACTTC.

V gene TRBV4-3 combines with J gene TRBJ2-2; 7 nucleotides align to TRBD2. J was trimmed by 3 bases and V by 0 bases; bases with no gene match: 1. The CDR3 is 15 residues long. In germline, CDR1 is LGHNA, CDR2 YSLEER. In nucleotides, the CDR3 is TGCGCCAGCAGCCAAGACGGGGGGTACACCGGGGAGCTGTTTTTT. Translated: CASSQDGGYTGELFF.

The chain is built from TRBV11-3 and TRBJ1-6, with 7 bases that match TRBD1. This CDR3 comprises 15 residues. Per germline, CDR1 SGHNT and CDR2 YENEEA. The trim removed 4 bases at V and 5 bases at J, leaving 5 bases unmatched. CDR3 in DNA: TGTGCCAGCAGCTATACGACAGGGAATAATTCACCCCTCCACTTT. Residues: CASSYTTGNNSPLHF.

V and J are TRBV27 and TRBJ2-2, with D possibly matching TRBD1 (6 bases). V dropped 3 bases and J dropped 2 bases, with 13 bases sitting between them. The CDR3 is 16 residues long. Germline CDR1 reads MNHEY; CDR2 reads SMNVEV (reference sequence). The CDR3, as DNA: TGTGCCAGCAGTTTGGCAGGGGCGCCAAACACCGGGGAGCTGTTTTTT. Translation: CASSLAGAPNTGELFF.